This T cell receptor (beta chain) is from a study of beta chain features in type 1 diabetes. The authors took one heparinised blood draw, averaging approximately 120 mL, from each donor. Study-wide results and limits: The VDJ junctions of type 1 diabetes patients carried fewer insertions and more deletions. PCR might preferentially amplify shorter templates, equally in patients and controls. Researchers report that Type 1 diabetes patients had moderately but significantly shorter TCRB CDR3s across all four CD4+ subsets.

CDR1 is KGHSH, CDR2 LQKENI, per germline. With 6 bases removed from V and 3 bases from J, the gap between germline ends came to 12 bases. This CDR3 contains 13 residues. Worth noting for this clone: The antigen is undetermined.

Isolated RNA was reverse transcribed in full, so expressed TCRB transcripts were sequenced. Approximately 3.7 million reads per sample on average were obtained from naive, central memory and regulatory T cell samples. The protocol was immunoSEQ multiplex PCR, while the TCRdb copy is restricted to in-frame clones and leaves out a portion. Here the sample spans around 300,000 clones, roughly 15% being singletons. Sequenced input: naive CD4+ T cells from blood. The TCR comes from a man between 18 and 29 years old with type 1 diabetes. The chain recombines TRBV18 with TRBJ2-7, with D perhaps matching TRBD1 (5 bases). As DNA, the CDR3 is TGTGCCAGCTCTCTACAGGAGATCTACGAGCAGTACTTC. The encoded protein is CASSLQEIYEQYF.